One and the same sample provided the 21 T cell receptor beta chains below, sequenced in a study of human CD8 memory T cell subsets. TCR beta was sequenced from UMI-tagged 5' RACE libraries. TCRdb re-called the 5' RACE reads; one entry per CDR3 protein, DNA not given. The repertoire table contains about 17,000 distinct CDR3 sequences. The sample taken for sequencing was CD8+ stem-like memory T cells (TSCM and TCM) sorted from PBMCs. The subset: stem-like memory CD8 T cells (TSTEM), CCR7+ PD-1- TIGIT-. These receptors originate from a human donor in good health.

The chain couples TRBV7-8 to TRBJ2-1; the D call from TCRdb, TRBD2, cannot be confirmed without DNA. The CDR3 covers 16 residues. The V gene's germline CDR1 is SGHVS and CDR2 FQNEAQ. CDR3 in amino acids: CASSLPSGGPDNEQFF.

This clonotype is labeled medium-sized (0.01 to 0.1%) based on frequency. The chain couples TRBV7-9 to TRBJ1-2. Germline CDR1 SEHNR, CDR2 FQNEAQ (reference sequence). This CDR3 region has 11 residues. The CDR3 loop reads CASSLDYGYTF. The full variable domain, its missing parts supplied by reference TRBV7-9 and TRBJ1-2, is DTGVSQNPRHKITKRGQNVTFRCDPISEHNRLYWYRQTLGQGPEFLTYFQNEAQLEKSRLLSDRFSAERPKGSFSTLEIQRTEQGDSAMYLCASSLDYGYTFGSGTRLTVV.

This chain connects TRBV7-8 to TRBJ1-1; TCRdb's D call of TRBD1 is untestable without DNA. The germline gives CDR1 SGHVS, CDR2 FQNEAQ. The CDR3 is made up of 14 amino acids. The CDR3 loop is CASSRGTADTEAFF.

The chain is built from TRBV5-1 and TRBJ2-3; TCRdb proposes TRBD2, but this gene call is untestable without DNA. The germline CDR1 and CDR2 sequences are SGHRS and YFSETQ. The CDR3 extends over 14 amino acids. The CDR3: CASSSGDRTDTQYF.

The chain employs TRBV7-9 and TRBJ2-5; the TCRdb call, TRBD2, lacks DNA for checking. This CDR3 spans 16 amino acids. CDR1 and CDR2 (germline): SEHNR, FQNEAQ (reference sequence). The CDR3 reads CASSYPGLAGEETQYF.

This rearrangement joins TRBV15 to TRBJ1-1. The germline CDR1 and CDR2 sequences are LNHNV and YYDKDF (reference sequence). The length of the CDR3 is 13 residues. The CDR3 loop reads CATSRALGTEAFF.

The rearrangement uses TRBV5-1 and TRBJ1-6; TCRdb's assignment of TRBD1 cannot be checked, as there is no DNA. This CDR3 has 18 residues. From germline, CDR1 is SGHRS and CDR2 YFSETQ. CDR3 region: CASSPSTPRTGIISPLHF. The full variable domain, rest sourced from reference TRBV5-1 and TRBJ1-6, is KAGVTQTPRYLIKTRGQQVTLSCSPISGHRSVSWYQQTPGQGLQFLFEYFSETQRNKGNFPGRFSGRQFSNSRSEMNVSTLELGDSALYLCASSPSTPRTGIISPLHFGNGTRLTVT.

By frequency, this clonotype registers medium-sized. The chain couples TRBV6-2 or TRBV6-3 to TRBJ1-1; TCRdb's D gene call, TRBD1, goes unchecked for lack of DNA. This CDR3 spans 14 amino acids. CDR1 and CDR2 from the germline V gene are MNHEY and SVGEGT. The CDR3 reads CASSYQGMNTEAFF.

CDR3 residues: CASSPVWGVYNEQFF. The J gene is TRBJ2-1, the V gene TRBV19; TCRdb proposes TRBD1, but this gene call is untestable without DNA. The germline CDR1 and CDR2 sequences are LNHDA and SQIVND (reference sequence). The CDR3 covers 15 residues.

This chain connects TRBV19 to TRBJ2-4; the D call of TRBD1 rests on TCRdb alone, since no DNA is present to check it. The CDR3 is 11 amino acids. The germline CDR1 and CDR2 sequences are LNHDA and SQIVND (reference sequence). CDR3 region: CATGDKNIQYF.

V usage is TRBV5-1 and J usage is TRBJ2-7. There are 14 residues in the CDR3. CDR1 and CDR2 from the germline V gene are SGHRS and YFSETQ. The CDR3 protein is CASSGRQGPYEQYF.

This chain links TRBV28 with TRBJ2-1; as DNA is missing, the TRBD2 call by TCRdb cannot be tested. CDR3 length: 15 residues. Per germline, CDR1 MDHEN and CDR2 SYDVKM. CDR3 region: CASRRTSGRMDEQFF.

The chain uses TRBV3-1 and TRBJ1-1. This CDR3 has 14 amino acids. In germline, CDR1 is LGHDT, CDR2 YNNKEL (reference sequence). The CDR3 reads CASSQGGMNTEAFF.

The chain employs TRBV9 and TRBJ1-4. Germline assignment: CDR1 SGDLS and CDR2 YYNGEE. The CDR3 spans 16 residues. CDR3: CASSVGGTSTNEKLFF.

This clonotype shows up as medium-sized by frequency. This chain links TRBV28 with TRBJ1-2; TCRdb proposes TRBD1, but this gene call is untestable without DNA. Germline CDR1 reads MDHEN; CDR2 reads SYDVKM. The CDR3 has 14 residues. The CDR3 region is CASSLYKQGGGYTF.

The chain carries TRBV9 and TRBJ2-1; TCRdb selects TRBD1, and the lack of DNA leaves this call unchecked. CDR1 and CDR2 from the germline V gene are SGDLS and YYNGEE. The length of the CDR3 is 14 residues. CDR3 protein: CASSVKGAGDEQFF.

This chain uses TRBV29-1 with TRBJ1-1. This CDR3 contains 13 residues. Germline-derived CDR1 and CDR2 are SQVTM and ANQGSEA. CDR3 loop: CSVWTSVNTEAFF.

The chain employs TRBV20-1 and TRBJ2-4; there is no DNA to check the TCRdb D call of TRBD1. Germline V gene lookup returns CDR1 DFQATT and CDR2 SNEGSKA (reference sequence). This CDR3 has 18 residues. CDR3 region: CSARDLFGTGIAKNIQYF.

The chain combines TRBV20-1 with TRBJ2-7; TCRdb reports TRBD1, a call that lacks DNA to check it against. Germline values: CDR1 DFQATT, CDR2 SNEGSKA (reference sequence). This CDR3 contains 15 residues. The CDR3 reads CSATDRGSSSYEQYF.

This sequence joins TRBV11-2 and TRBJ2-1. Per germline, CDR1 SGHAT and CDR2 FQNNGV. The CDR3 loop spans 14 amino acids. The CDR3: CASSLSNSALEQFF.

V gene TRBV5-5 combines with J gene TRBJ2-2; TCRdb picks TRBD2, but there is no DNA to check that call. Germline V gene lookup returns CDR1 SGHKS and CDR2 YYEKEE (reference sequence). The CDR3 extends over 15 amino acids. CDR3 in amino acids: CASRVGQRRAGELFF.